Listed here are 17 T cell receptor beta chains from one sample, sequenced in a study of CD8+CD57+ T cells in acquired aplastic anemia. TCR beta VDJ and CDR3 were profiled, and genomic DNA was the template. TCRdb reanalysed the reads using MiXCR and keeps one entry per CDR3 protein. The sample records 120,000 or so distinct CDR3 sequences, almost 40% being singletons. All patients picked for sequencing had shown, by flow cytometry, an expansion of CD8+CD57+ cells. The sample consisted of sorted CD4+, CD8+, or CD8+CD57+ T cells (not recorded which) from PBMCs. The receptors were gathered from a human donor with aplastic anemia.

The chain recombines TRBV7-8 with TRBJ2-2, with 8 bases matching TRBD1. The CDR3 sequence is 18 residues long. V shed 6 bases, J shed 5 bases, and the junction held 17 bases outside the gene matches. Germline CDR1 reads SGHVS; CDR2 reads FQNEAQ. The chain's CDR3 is CASSEAAYGYRGTGELFF. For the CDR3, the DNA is TGTGCCAGCAGTGAAGCTGCGTACGGGTACAGGGGGACCGGGGAGCTGTTTTTT.

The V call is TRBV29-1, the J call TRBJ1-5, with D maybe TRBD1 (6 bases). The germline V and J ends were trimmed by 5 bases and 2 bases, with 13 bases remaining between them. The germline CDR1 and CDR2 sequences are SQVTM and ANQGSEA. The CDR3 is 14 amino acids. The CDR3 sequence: CSVSQGLGNQPQHF. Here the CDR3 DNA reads TGCAGCGTTTCACAGGGTTTAGGCAATCAGCCCCAGCATTTT.

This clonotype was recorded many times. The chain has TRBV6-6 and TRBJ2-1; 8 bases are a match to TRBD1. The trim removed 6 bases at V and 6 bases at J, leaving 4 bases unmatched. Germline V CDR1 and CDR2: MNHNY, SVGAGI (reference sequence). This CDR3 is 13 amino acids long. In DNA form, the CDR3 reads TGTGCCAGCAGCTATACAGGGGGCAATGAGCAGTTCTTC. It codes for CASSYTGGNEQFF.

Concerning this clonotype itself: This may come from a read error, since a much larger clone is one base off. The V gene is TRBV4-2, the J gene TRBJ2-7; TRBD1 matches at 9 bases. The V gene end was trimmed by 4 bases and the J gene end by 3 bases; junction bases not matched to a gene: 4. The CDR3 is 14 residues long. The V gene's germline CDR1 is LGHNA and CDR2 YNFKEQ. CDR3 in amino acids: CASSPRTGDYEQYV. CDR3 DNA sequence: TGTGCCAGCAGCCCCCGGACAGGGGACTACGAGCAGTACGTC.

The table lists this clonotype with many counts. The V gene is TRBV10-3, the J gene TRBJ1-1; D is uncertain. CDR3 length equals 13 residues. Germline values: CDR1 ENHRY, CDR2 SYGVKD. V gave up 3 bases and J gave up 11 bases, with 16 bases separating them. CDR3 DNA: TGTGCCATCAGTGATTGGCGGTGGGTAGAGGCTTTCTTT. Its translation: CAISDWRWVEAFF.

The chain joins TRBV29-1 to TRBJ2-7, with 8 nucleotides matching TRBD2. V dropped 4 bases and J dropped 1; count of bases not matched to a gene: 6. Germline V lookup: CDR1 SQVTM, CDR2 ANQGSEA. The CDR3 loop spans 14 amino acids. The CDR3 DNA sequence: TGCAGCGTTGGGACTTCGGGAGGGTCCTACGAGCAGTACTTC. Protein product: CSVGTSGGSYEQYF.

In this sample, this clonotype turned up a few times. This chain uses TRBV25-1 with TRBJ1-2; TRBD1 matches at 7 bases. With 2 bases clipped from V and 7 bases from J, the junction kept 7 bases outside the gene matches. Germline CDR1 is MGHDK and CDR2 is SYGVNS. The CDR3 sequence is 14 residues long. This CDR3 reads CASSERQGVGGYTF. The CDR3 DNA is TGTGCCAGCAGTGAACGGCAGGGGGTAGGTGGCTACACCTTC.

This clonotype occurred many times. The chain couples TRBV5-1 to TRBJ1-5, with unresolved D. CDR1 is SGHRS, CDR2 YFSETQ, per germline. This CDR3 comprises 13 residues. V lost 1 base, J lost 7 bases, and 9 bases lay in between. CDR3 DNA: TGCGCCAGCAGCTTGCTCCCCGACCAGCCCCAGCATTTT. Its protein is CASSLLPDQPQHF. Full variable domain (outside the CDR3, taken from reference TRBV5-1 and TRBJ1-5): KAGVTQTPRYLIKTRGQQVTLSCSPISGHRSVSWYQQTPGQGLQFLFEYFSETQRNKGNFPGRFSGRQFSNSRSEMNVSTLELGDSALYLCASSLLPDQPQHFGDGTRLSIL.

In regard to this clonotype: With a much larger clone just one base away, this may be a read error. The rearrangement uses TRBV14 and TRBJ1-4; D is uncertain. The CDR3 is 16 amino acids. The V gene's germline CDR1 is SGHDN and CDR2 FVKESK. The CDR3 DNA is TGTGCCAGCAGCCAAGATCGGTACGGGTTACGAGAAAAACTGCTTTTT. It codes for CASSQDRYGLREKLLF.

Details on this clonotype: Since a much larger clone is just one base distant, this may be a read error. This CDR3 reads CASSPLGPGARTEAFF. The CDR3 DNA is TGTGCCAGCAGCCCTTTGGGGCCGGGGGCGAGAACTGAAGCTTTCTTT. The chain couples TRBV7-6 to TRBJ1-1, with D perhaps TRBD1 (6 bases). In germline, CDR1 is SGHVS, CDR2 FNYEAQ. This CDR3 comprises 16 residues. V lost 5 bases, J lost 5 bases, and 21 bases lay in between.

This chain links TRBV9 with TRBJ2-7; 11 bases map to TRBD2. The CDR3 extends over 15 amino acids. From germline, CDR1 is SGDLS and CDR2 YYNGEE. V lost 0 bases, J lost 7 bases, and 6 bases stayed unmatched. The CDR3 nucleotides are TGTGCCAGCAGCGTAGATAGCGGGGGGGCCGGGGAGCAGTACTTC. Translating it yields CASSVDSGGAGEQYF.

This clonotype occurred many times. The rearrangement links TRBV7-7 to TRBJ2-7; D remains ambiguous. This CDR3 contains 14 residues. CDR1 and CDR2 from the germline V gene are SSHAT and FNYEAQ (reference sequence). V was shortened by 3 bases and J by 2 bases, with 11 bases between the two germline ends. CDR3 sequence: CASSFRNTTYEQYV. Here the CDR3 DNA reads TGTGCCAGCAGCTTTAGGAACACCACCTACGAGCAGTACGTC.

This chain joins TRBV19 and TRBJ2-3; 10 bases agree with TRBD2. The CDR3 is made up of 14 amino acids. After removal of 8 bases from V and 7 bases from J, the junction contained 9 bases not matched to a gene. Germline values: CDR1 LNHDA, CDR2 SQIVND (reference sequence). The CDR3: CASPSGGARYTQYF. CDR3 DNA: TGTGCCAGTCCAAGCGGGGGGGCCCGATATACGCAGTATTTT.

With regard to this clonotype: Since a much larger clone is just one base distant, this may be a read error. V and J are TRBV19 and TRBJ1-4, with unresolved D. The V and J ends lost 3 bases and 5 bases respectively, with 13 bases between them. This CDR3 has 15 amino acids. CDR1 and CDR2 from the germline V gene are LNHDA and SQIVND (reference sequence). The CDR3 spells CASSIDGGRNEKLFF. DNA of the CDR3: TGTGCCAGTAGTATCGACGGCGGTCGAAATGAAAAACTGTTTTTT. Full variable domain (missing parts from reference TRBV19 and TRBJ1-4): DGGITQSPKYLFRKEGQNVTLSCEQNLNHDAMYWYRQDPGQGLRLIYYSQIVNDFQKGDIAEGYSVSREKKESFPLTVTSAQKNPTAFYLCASSIDGGRNEKLFFGSGTQLSVL.

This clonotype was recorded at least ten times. The CDR3 is CASSSGQVSDEQFF. The CDR3, as DNA: TGTGCCAGCAGTTCCGGACAGGTTAGCGATGAGCAGTTCTTC. The rearrangement joins TRBV12-3 or TRBV12-4 to TRBJ2-1, with 7 bases aligning to TRBD1. V dropped 4 bases and J dropped 8; count of bases not matched to a gene: 8. The CDR3 covers 14 residues.

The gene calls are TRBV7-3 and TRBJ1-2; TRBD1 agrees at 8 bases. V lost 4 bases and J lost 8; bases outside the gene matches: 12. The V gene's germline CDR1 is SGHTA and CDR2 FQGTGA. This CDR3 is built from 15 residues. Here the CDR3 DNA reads TGTGCCAGCAGCTCGACGGACAGGGCAAGCGGGGGCTACACCTTC. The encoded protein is CASSSTDRASGGYTF.

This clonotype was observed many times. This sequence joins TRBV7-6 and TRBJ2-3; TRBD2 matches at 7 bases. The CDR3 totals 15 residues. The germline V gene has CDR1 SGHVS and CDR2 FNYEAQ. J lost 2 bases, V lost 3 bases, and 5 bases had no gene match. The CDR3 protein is CASSFTSDHTDTQYF. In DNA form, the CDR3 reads TGTGCCAGCAGCTTTACTAGCGACCACACAGATACGCAGTATTTT.